The 21 T cell receptor beta chains below were found in one sample sequenced in a study of T cell responses to AZD1222 COVID-19 vaccine. Assay used: immunoSEQ multiplex PCR; TCRdb lists only in-frame clones, some missing. The sample lists 150,000 to 200,000 clones, 85% to 95% occurring once. Sequenced here: peripheral blood, sampled on day 0 of AZD1222 vaccination. The receptor source for this set is an adult in good health.

The CDR3 DNA sequence: TGTGCCAGCAGTCGTATACAGGCAGCTTTCTTT. Its protein product is CASSRIQAAFF. The chain couples TRBV28 to TRBJ1-1; D possibly corresponds to TRBD1 (5 bases). Trimming removed 5 bases at V and 10 bases at J, with 11 bases between. Germline V gene lookup returns CDR1 MDHEN and CDR2 SYDVKM. This CDR3 has 11 residues.

This chain uses TRBV30 with TRBJ2-1; 14 nucleotides align to TRBD2. The CDR3 covers 15 residues. Germline-derived CDR1 and CDR2 are GTSNPN and SVGIG (reference sequence). V lost 2 bases and J lost 8; bases outside the gene matches: 5. As DNA, the CDR3 is TGTGCCTGGAGTCACCCGGGACTAGCGGGAGATGAGCAGTTCTTC. Protein product: CAWSHPGLAGDEQFF. The variable domain in full, with the rest retrieved from reference TRBV30 and TRBJ2-1, is SQTIHQWPATLVQPVGSPLSLECTVEGTSNPNLYWYRQAAGRGLQLLFYSVGIGQISSEVPQNLSASRPQDRQFILSSKKLLLSDSGFYLCAWSHPGLAGDEQFFGPGTRLTVL.

The chain employs TRBV10-3 and TRBJ2-1; 7 nucleotides line up with TRBD2. The ends lost 3 bases at V and 10 bases at J; junction bases unmatched: 9. Germline V CDR1 and CDR2: ENHRY, SYGVKD. The CDR3 has 14 amino acids. The CDR3 loop reads CAISETPVGGEQFF. CDR3 sequence (DNA): TGTGCCATCAGTGAAACCCCCGTGGGGGGGGAGCAGTTCTTC.

The genes are TRBV19 and TRBJ2-1; D assignment may be TRBD1 or TRBD2 (5 bases each). CDR3 length: 15 residues. Trimming removed 3 bases from V and 10 bases from J, with 19 bases in between. Germline CDR1 LNHDA, CDR2 SQIVND (reference sequence). This CDR3 reads CASSIGGWQGPEQFF. In nucleotides, the CDR3 is TGTGCCAGTAGTATCGGAGGTTGGCAGGGACCGGAGCAGTTCTTC.

The rearrangement links TRBV5-6 to TRBJ1-6; D is possibly TRBD1 (6 bases). The ends were cut back, 4 bases at V and 7 bases at J, with 12 bases in the middle. CDR3 length equals 14 residues. Germline V gene lookup returns CDR1 SGHDT and CDR2 YYEEEE. DNA for the CDR3: TGTGCCAGCAGCGGCGGACAGCTAAATTCACCCCTCCACTTT. It yields the protein CASSGGQLNSPLHF. The full variable domain, rest sourced from reference TRBV5-6 and TRBJ1-6, is DAGVTQSPTHLIKTRGQQVTLRCSPKSGHDTVSWYQQALGQGPQFIFQYYEEEERQRGNFPDRFSGHQFPNYSSELNVNALLLGDSALYLCASSGGQLNSPLHFGNGTRLTVT.

The rearrangement joins TRBV29-1 to TRBJ2-1, with D perhaps being TRBD1 or TRBD2 (5 bases each). Germline CDR1 and CDR2: SQVTM and ANQGSEA. Trimming cost V 5 bases and J 0 bases, with 14 bases left between them. There are 15 residues in the CDR3. The CDR3 nucleotides read TGCAGCGTTCGAGGGGTTACTAGCTCCTACAATGAGCAGTTCTTC. This sequence encodes CSVRGVTSSYNEQFF.

V and J are TRBV4-2 and TRBJ2-7; 8 bases map to TRBD2. The J segment lost 5 bases and the V segment lost 0 bases, leaving 9 bases of the junction unmatched. The length of the CDR3 is 16 residues. The germline V gene encodes CDR1 LGHNA and CDR2 YNFKEQ. The CDR3 spells CASSQDPTGGPHEQYF. The CDR3 DNA reads TGTGCCAGCAGCCAAGATCCTACGGGAGGGCCCCACGAGCAGTACTTC.

A remark on this clone: The sample contains more than one DNA sequence encoding this CDR3. V is TRBV3-1 (or the pseudogene TRBV3-2) and J is TRBJ1-3; possibly TRBD1 for D (6 bases). Germline CDR1 reads LGHDT; CDR2 reads YNNKEL (reference sequence). CDR3 length: 15 amino acids. Trimming stripped 3 bases from V and 1 base from J, with 10 bases between. The CDR3 protein is CASSQGQGSGNTIYF. CDR3 nucleotide sequence: TGTGCCAGCAGCCAGGGGCAGGGGTCTGGAAACACCATATATTTT.

The V call is TRBV2, the J call TRBJ2-3, with D unresolved. The V gene's germline CDR1 is SNHLY and CDR2 FYNNEI. Trimming pared 10 bases from V and 0 bases from J, leaving 8 bases between. CDR3 length: 12 amino acids. The CDR3 reads CAIEGSTDTQYF. The DNA for the CDR3 is TGTGCCATCGAAGGTAGCACAGATACGCAGTATTTT.

V usage is TRBV3-1 (or the pseudogene TRBV3-2) and J usage is TRBJ1-2; possible D gene TRBD1, 5 bases. The CDR3 spans 14 residues. Deletions cut 0 bases from V and 2 bases from J, with 7 bases between. CDR1 is LGHDT, CDR2 YNNKEL, per germline (reference sequence). Written as DNA, the CDR3 is TGTGCCAGCAGCCAAGATCCAGGGAACTATGGCTACACCTTC. Protein product: CASSQDPGNYGYTF.

In its sample, this clone was seen a few times. This chain connects TRBV28 to TRBJ2-1; tentative D call: TRBD1 (6 bases). Per the germline V gene, CDR1 is MDHEN and CDR2 is SYDVKM. The CDR3 covers 16 residues. Trimming pared 2 bases from V and 6 bases from J, leaving 17 bases between. The CDR3 DNA reads TGTGCCAGCAGTTTAGAGGGCCAGGGGATTGGCAATGAGCAGTTCTTC. As protein: CASSLEGQGIGNEQFF.

The V call is TRBV3-1 (or the pseudogene TRBV3-2), the J call TRBJ1-5, with D possibly matching TRBD1 (5 bases). The V gene lost 1 base and the J gene lost 7 bases, with 11 bases spanning the gap. The germline gives CDR1 LGHDT, CDR2 YNNKEL (reference sequence). The length of the CDR3 is 14 residues. CDR3 loop: CASSQAGAEQPQHF. The CDR3, as DNA: TGTGCCAGCAGCCAAGCCGGGGCTGAACAGCCCCAGCATTTT.

The CDR3 here is CASSGQGANEKLFF. CDR3 in DNA: TGCGCCAGCAGCGGACAGGGCGCCAATGAAAAACTGTTTTTT. The chain recombines TRBV4-1 with TRBJ1-4; 8 nucleotides line up with TRBD1. Per the germline V gene, CDR1 is MGHRA and CDR2 is YSYEKL. V shed 5 bases and J 5 bases; nucleotides not matched to a gene: 4. This CDR3 region has 14 residues.

This chain joins TRBV9 and TRBJ1-1; D perhaps matches TRBD1 (5 bases). Germline CDR1 is SGDLS and CDR2 is YYNGEE. V was shortened by 2 bases and J by 8 bases, with 16 bases between the two germline ends. This CDR3 spans 14 amino acids. CDR3 sequence (DNA): TGTGCCAGCAGCGTCGTTGGTGGGGGGGAAGAAGCTTTCTTT. Translated, it gives CASSVVGGGEEAFF.

Comment on this clone: Different DNA sequences within this sample yield the same CDR3. CDR3 coding DNA: TGTGCCAGCAGCTTGGTGGGGACTGGAAACACCATATATTTT. Its protein is CASSLVGTGNTIYF. The chain has TRBV5-6 and TRBJ1-3, with D hard to call. V shed 0 bases and J shed 2 bases, with 6 bases lying between them. CDR3 length equals 14 residues. Germline values: CDR1 SGHDT, CDR2 YYEEEE. Complete variable domain (other parts from reference TRBV5-6 and TRBJ1-3): DAGVTQSPTHLIKTRGQQVTLRCSPKSGHDTVSWYQQALGQGPQFIFQYYEEEERQRGNFPDRFSGHQFPNYSSELNVNALLLGDSALYLCASSLVGTGNTIYFGEGSWLTVV.

This chain joins TRBV7-8 and TRBJ2-1, with D perhaps matching TRBD2 (6 bases). Germline lookup yields CDR1 SGHVS and CDR2 FQNEAQ. V was shortened by 4 bases and J by 9 bases, with 13 bases between the two germline ends. The CDR3 length is 13 residues. The CDR3 region has the DNA TGTGCCAGCAGCTCCGAGACTAGAATTGAGCAGTTCTTC. Its translation: CASSSETRIEQFF.

This rearrangement joins TRBV9 to TRBJ2-1; TRBD1 agrees at 10 bases. The V gene end was trimmed by 0 bases and the J gene end by 2 bases; junction bases not matched to a gene: 2. From germline, CDR1 is SGDLS and CDR2 YYNGEE. This CDR3 has 16 amino acids. For the CDR3, the DNA is TGTGCCAGCAGCGTAGTAGGACAGGGGGCCTACAATGAGCAGTTCTTC. It yields the protein CASSVVGQGAYNEQFF. The full variable domain, its missing parts supplied by reference TRBV9 and TRBJ2-1, is DSGVTQTPKHLITATGQRVTLRCSPRSGDLSVYWYQQSLDQGLQFLIQYYNGEERAKGNILERFSAQQFPDLHSELNLSSLELGDSALYFCASSVVGQGAYNEQFFGPGTRLTVL.

V and J are TRBV9 and TRBJ1-5; D call uncertain. Germline V gene sequence: CDR1 SGDLS, CDR2 YYNGEE. The CDR3 is 14 residues long. V was trimmed by 2 bases and J by 4 bases, leaving 10 bases between them. CDR3 in DNA: TGTGCCAGCAGCGTTTCGGGGAGGAATCAGCCCCAGCATTTT. Translation: CASSVSGRNQPQHF.

The chain uses TRBV28 and TRBJ2-4, with 8 bases that match TRBD1. This CDR3 is 14 amino acids long. Germline V CDR1 and CDR2: MDHEN, SYDVKM. Trimming at V came to 6 bases and at J to 4 bases, leaving 5 bases not matched to a gene. The CDR3 is CASSPRTGKNIQYF. CDR3 bases: TGTGCCAGCAGCCCCCGGACAGGGAAAAACATTCAGTACTTC.

This chain joins TRBV12-3 or TRBV12-4 and TRBJ1-1; D is uncertain. Trimming stripped 6 bases from V and 1 base from J, with 9 bases between. The CDR3 consists of 13 residues. The DNA for the CDR3 is TGTGCCAGCAGCCCTACAAGGAACACTGAAGCTTTCTTT. The encoded protein is CASSPTRNTEAFF.

The chain has TRBV7-2 and TRBJ2-7; 8 positions match TRBD1. The V gene's germline CDR1 is SGHTA and CDR2 FQGNSA. V lost 5 bases, J lost 3 bases, and 18 bases stayed unmatched. The CDR3 covers 18 residues. The CDR3 here is CASSPSLGQAGWGYEQYF. The CDR3 coding sequence is TGTGCCAGCAGCCCGTCTCTGGGACAGGCAGGGTGGGGCTACGAGCAGTACTTC.